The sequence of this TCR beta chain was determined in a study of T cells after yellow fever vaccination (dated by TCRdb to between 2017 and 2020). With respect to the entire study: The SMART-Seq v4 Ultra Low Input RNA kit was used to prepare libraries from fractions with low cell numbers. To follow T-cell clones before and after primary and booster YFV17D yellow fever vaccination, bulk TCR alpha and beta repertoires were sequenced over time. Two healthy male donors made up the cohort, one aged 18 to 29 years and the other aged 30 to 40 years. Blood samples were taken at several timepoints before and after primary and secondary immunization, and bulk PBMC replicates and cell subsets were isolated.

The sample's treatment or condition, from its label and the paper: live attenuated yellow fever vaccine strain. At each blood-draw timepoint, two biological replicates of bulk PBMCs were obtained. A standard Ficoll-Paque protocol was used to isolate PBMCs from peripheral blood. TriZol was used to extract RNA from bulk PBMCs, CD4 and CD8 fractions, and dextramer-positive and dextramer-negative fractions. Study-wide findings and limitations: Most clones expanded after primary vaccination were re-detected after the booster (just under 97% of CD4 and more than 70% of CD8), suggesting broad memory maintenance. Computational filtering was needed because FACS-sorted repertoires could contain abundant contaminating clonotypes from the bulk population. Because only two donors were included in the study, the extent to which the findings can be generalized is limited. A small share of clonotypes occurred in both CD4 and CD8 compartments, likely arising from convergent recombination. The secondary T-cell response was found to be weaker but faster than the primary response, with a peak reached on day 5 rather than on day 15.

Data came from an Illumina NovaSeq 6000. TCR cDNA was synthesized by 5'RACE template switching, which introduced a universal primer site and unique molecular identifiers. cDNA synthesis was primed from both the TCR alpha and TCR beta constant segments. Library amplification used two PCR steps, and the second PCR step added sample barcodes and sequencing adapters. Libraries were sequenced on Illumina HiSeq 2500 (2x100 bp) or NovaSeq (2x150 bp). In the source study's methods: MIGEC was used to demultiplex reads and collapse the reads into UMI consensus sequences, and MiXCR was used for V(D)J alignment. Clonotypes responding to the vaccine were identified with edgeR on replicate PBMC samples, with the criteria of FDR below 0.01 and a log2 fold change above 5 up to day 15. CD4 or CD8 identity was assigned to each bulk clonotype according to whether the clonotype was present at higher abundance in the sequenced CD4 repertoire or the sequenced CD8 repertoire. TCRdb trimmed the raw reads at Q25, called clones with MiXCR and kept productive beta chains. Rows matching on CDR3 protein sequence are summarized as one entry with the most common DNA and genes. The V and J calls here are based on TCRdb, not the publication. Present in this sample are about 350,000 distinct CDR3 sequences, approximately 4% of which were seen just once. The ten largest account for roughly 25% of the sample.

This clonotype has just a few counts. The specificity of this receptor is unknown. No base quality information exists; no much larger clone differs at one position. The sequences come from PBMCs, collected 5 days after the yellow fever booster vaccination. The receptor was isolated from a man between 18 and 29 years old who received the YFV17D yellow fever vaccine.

The sequenced DNA: TGTGCCTGGAGTTACCTCCGACGGAGAGGGACTTCCTACGAGCAGTACTTC. The resulting protein is CAWSYLRRRGTSYEQYF. The sequence links TRBV30 to TRBJ2-7; a tentative D match to TRBD2 spans 6 bases. V is shortened by 2 bases, J by 1 base, and the region joining them spans 21 bases. Reading the germline V gene (reference sequence) gives CDR1 GTSNPN and CDR2 SVGIG. From its cysteine to its phenylalanine, the CDR3 spans 17 amino acids. The DNA shown is the 51-base CDR3, in frame from base 1. The reference TRBV30 and TRBJ2-7 proteins fill in what lies around the CDR3, so the full variable domain reads SQTIHQWPATLVQPVGSPLSLECTVEGTSNPNLYWYRQAAGRGLQLLFYSVGIGQISSEVPQNLSASRPQDRQFILSSKKLLLSDSGFYLCAWSYLRRRGTSYEQYFGPGTRLTVT.